This passage covers 27 T cell receptor beta chains from one sample sequenced in a study of human T cells and chemical hapten exposure. The time point denotes: pre-sensitization, week 0. Noted treatment: therapeutic diphenylcyclopropenone sensitization with weekly scalp DPC. A single record per CDR3 protein comes from TCRdb applying MiXCR to the RACE reads. Altogether about 51,000 distinct CDR3 sequences are present, roughly 9.9% being singletons, with the ten largest covering more than 13%. The sample here was whole blood, taken in connection with sensitization to the hapten diphenylcyclopropenone (DPC). The receptors originated from a woman aged 35 to 49 with alopecia areata. Some clones in this sample may be carry-over from other donors' samples.

This clonotype occurred many times. The chain recombines TRBV9 with TRBJ2-2; possibly TRBD1 for D (6 bases). Germline CDR1 SGDLS, CDR2 YYNGEE. The CDR3 covers 15 residues. Trimming pared 2 bases from V and 3 bases from J, leaving 11 bases between. CDR3 bases: TGTGCCAGCAGCGTTAGCAGGGGTTACACCGGGGAGCTGTTTTTT. Translation: CASSVSRGYTGELFF.

In this sample, this clonotype turned up many times. V is TRBV20-1 and J is TRBJ2-2, with D uncertain. Per the germline V gene, CDR1 is DFQATT and CDR2 is SNEGSKA (reference sequence). This CDR3 is 14 amino acids long. V was shortened by 0 bases and J by 1 base, with 6 bases between the two germline ends. For the CDR3, the DNA is TGCAGTGCTAGAGAATACGGGAACACCGGGGAGCTGTTTTTT. Encoded protein: CSAREYGNTGELFF.

In this sample, this clonotype turned up a few times. V is TRBV7-9 and J is TRBJ1-1; the match to TRBD1 covers 7 bases. The V gene end was trimmed by 5 bases and the J gene end by 0 bases; junction bases not matched to a gene: 9. Germline loops: CDR1 SEHNR, CDR2 FQNEAQ (reference sequence). This CDR3 has 16 residues. The CDR3 region is CASSQPPGGMNTEAFF. CDR3 coding DNA: TGTGCCAGCAGCCAACCACCAGGGGGAATGAACACTGAAGCTTTCTTT.

This clonotype was recorded at least ten times. The chain recombines TRBV14 with TRBJ1-2, with D perhaps matching TRBD1 (5 bases). The CDR3 spans 14 residues. In germline, CDR1 is SGHDN, CDR2 FVKESK. Trimming removed 6 bases at V and 1 base at J, with 12 bases between. The CDR3 loop is CASRWDGNNYGYTF. CDR3 coding DNA: TGTGCCAGCAGGTGGGACGGAAATAACTATGGCTACACCTTC.

This clonotype was found many times. The CDR3 DNA follows: TGTGCCAGCTCACCAAGGCCCGAGACCCAGTACTTC. It translates to CASSPRPETQYF. V usage is TRBV18 and J usage is TRBJ2-5; D unresolved. The CDR3 is 12 amino acids. Trimming left V 2 bases short and J 5 bases short, with 6 bases between. Germline V gene data show CDR1 as KGHSH and CDR2 as LQKENI.

This clonotype has more than one count but fewer than ten. The rearrangement uses TRBV20-1 and TRBJ2-1, with 8 nucleotides matching TRBD1. Trimming took 0 bases from V and 7 from J; bases not matched to a gene: 5. The germline gives CDR1 DFQATT, CDR2 SNEGSKA (reference sequence). The CDR3 length is 14 residues. The CDR3 loop is CSAREAGGVNEQFF. The CDR3, as DNA: TGCAGTGCTAGAGAGGCAGGGGGCGTGAATGAGCAGTTCTTC.

This clonotype was counted ten times or more. This chain uses TRBV29-1 with TRBJ2-7, with 7 bases aligning to TRBD1. CDR3 size: 13 residues. Germline V gene lookup returns CDR1 SQVTM and CDR2 ANQGSEA. V lost 3 bases to trimming and J lost 5 bases; unmatched junction nucleotides: 7. CDR3 region: CSVETGLKNEQYF. CDR3 nucleotides: TGCAGCGTTGAGACAGGGTTGAAGAACGAGCAGTACTTC.

J is TRBJ2-1 and V is TRBV5-1; a possible D gene is TRBD1 (6 bases). The V and J ends lost 4 bases and 0 bases respectively, with 11 bases between them. The CDR3 runs to 15 residues. Germline CDR1 and CDR2: SGHRS and YFSETQ. The CDR3 loop is CASSVGQSSYNEQFF. The CDR3 region has the DNA TGCGCCAGCAGCGTAGGACAGTCCTCCTACAATGAGCAGTTCTTC.

This clonotype was recorded many times. The chain uses TRBV7-2 and TRBJ2-7; D is possibly TRBD2 (5 bases). CDR3 size: 13 residues. Deletions cut 2 bases from V and 9 bases from J, with 14 bases between. CDR1 and CDR2 (germline): SGHTA, FQGNSA. Written as DNA, the CDR3 is TGTGCCAGCAGCTTAAAATGGGCCGGGGTGCAGTACTTC. It specifies CASSLKWAGVQYF.

This clonotype was observed a handful of times. The chain employs TRBV6-2 or TRBV6-3 and TRBJ2-7; D remains unclear. CDR3 length: 13 residues. CDR1 and CDR2 from the germline V gene are MNHEY and SVGEGT. Trimming left V 0 bases short and J 4 bases short, with 7 bases between. The CDR3 nucleotides are TGTGCCAGCAGTTACTCGACCGGTTACGAGCAGTACTTC. Protein sequence: CASSYSTGYEQYF.

The chain's CDR3 is CSALSGTSSFEQFF. In DNA, the CDR3 is TGCAGTGCTCTATCCGGGACTAGCTCATTTGAGCAGTTCTTC. V is TRBV20-1 and J is TRBJ2-1; the match to TRBD2 covers 9 bases. The CDR3 consists of 14 residues. CDR1 is DFQATT, CDR2 SNEGSKA, per germline (reference sequence). V gave up 5 bases and J gave up 9 bases; unmatched junction bases: 11.

This chain uses TRBV4-3 with TRBJ2-3; no definite D call. Trimming removed 3 bases at V and 1 base at J, with 11 bases between. CDR1 and CDR2 (germline): LGHNA, YSLEER. This CDR3 region has 15 residues. Written as DNA, the CDR3 is TGCGCCAGCAGCCAGGGGAAGGACGGCACAGATACGCAGTATTTT. Amino acid sequence: CASSQGKDGTDTQYF.

In this sample, this clonotype turned up many times. The V and J genes are TRBV18 and TRBJ2-1, with 7 bases matching TRBD2. The trim removed 3 bases at V and 3 bases at J, leaving 5 bases unmatched. CDR3 length: 15 residues. Germline CDR1 reads KGHSH; CDR2 reads LQKENI. In nucleotides, the CDR3 is TGTGCCAGCTCACCGAGCGGGACCGTCTACAATGAGCAGTTCTTC. Translating gives CASSPSGTVYNEQFF.

This clonotype was detected ten times or more. The chain combines TRBV3-1 with TRBJ2-5; 8 bases agree with TRBD2. The CDR3 is 15 amino acids. V was pared by 1 base and J by 6 bases, with 7 bases of the junction left unmatched. Germline-derived CDR1 and CDR2 are LGHDT and YNNKEL (reference sequence). The CDR3 nucleotides are TGTGCCAGCAGCCAAGGGAGCGGGGGACTTAAGACCCAGTACTTC. It is translated as CASSQGSGGLKTQYF.

At least ten counts were recorded for this clonotype. V gene TRBV30 combines with J gene TRBJ2-7, with no clear D. Germline V gene data show CDR1 as GTSNPN and CDR2 as SVGIG (reference sequence). The CDR3 is 11 residues long. Trimming stripped 0 bases from V and 4 bases from J, with 4 bases between. This CDR3 is CAWSVNYEQYF. The CDR3 nucleotides read TGTGCCTGGAGTGTTAATTACGAGCAGTACTTC.

The V gene is TRBV29-1, the J gene TRBJ1-2; 11 bases line up with TRBD1. The CDR3 spans 14 residues. V lost 7 bases, J lost 7 bases, and 11 bases stayed unmatched. CDR1 SQVTM and CDR2 ANQGSEA come from the germline V gene. For the CDR3, the DNA is TGCAGCGCCGGGGACAGGGGGAAAGTCACTGGCTACACCTTC. It translates to CSAGDRGKVTGYTF.

This clonotype appeared many times. V and J are TRBV7-8 and TRBJ1-5; 7 bases agree with TRBD1. The CDR3 spans 14 residues. J gave up 3 bases and V 3 bases, and 2 bases lay outside the gene matches. In germline, CDR1 is SGHVS, CDR2 FQNEAQ. CDR3 sequence (DNA): TGTGCCAGCAGCTTCGACAGGGACAATCAGCCCCAGCATTTT. As protein: CASSFDRDNQPQHF.

Many counts were recorded for this clonotype. The genes are TRBV29-1 and TRBJ2-3, with 8 bases matching TRBD1. The junction had 3 bases not matched to a gene; V was cut back by 3 bases and J by 1 base. The CDR3 is made up of 14 amino acids. Looked up from germline, CDR1 is SQVTM and CDR2 is ANQGSEA. The CDR3 sequence: CSVETGEGTDTQYF. The CDR3 DNA reads as TGCAGCGTTGAGACAGGGGAGGGCACAGATACGCAGTATTTT.

This clonotype was seen many times. The chain recombines TRBV20-1 with TRBJ2-1; 9 positions match TRBD1. CDR1 is DFQATT and CDR2 is SNEGSKA in the germline V gene (reference sequence). The CDR3 has 17 residues. The junction had 15 bases not matched to a gene; V was cut back by 4 bases and J by 5 bases. The CDR3 sequence is CSATDPSTGGKNNEQFF. The CDR3, as DNA: TGCAGTGCTACCGACCCTTCGACAGGGGGGAAAAACAATGAGCAGTTCTTC.

This clonotype came up many times. The chain joins TRBV4-1 to TRBJ2-3, with 7 positions matching TRBD2. Germline loops: CDR1 MGHRA, CDR2 YSYEKL. The CDR3 sequence is 16 residues long. Trimming removed 2 bases from V and 0 bases from J; junction bases left unmatched: 5. The CDR3 reads CASSQKAGSSTDTQYF. The CDR3 bases are TGCGCCAGCAGCCAAAAAGCGGGGTCCAGCACAGATACGCAGTATTTT.

This clonotype was seen at least ten times. The chain recombines TRBV5-6 with TRBJ1-5; unclear D gene. Germline CDR1 reads SGHDT; CDR2 reads YYEEEE. Trimming stripped 2 bases from V and 0 bases from J, with 9 bases between. The CDR3 consists of 15 residues. CDR3 amino acids: CASSLSDGSNQPQHF. CDR3 bases: TGTGCCAGCAGCTTATCGGACGGTAGCAATCAGCCCCAGCATTTT.

This clonotype was counted only a few times. This CDR3 is CASSLRAEQYF. Written as DNA, the CDR3 is TGTGCCAGCAGTTTACGAGCCGAGCAGTACTTC. The rearrangement joins TRBV28 to TRBJ2-7, with no clear D. The CDR3 spans 11 residues. Germline loops: CDR1 MDHEN, CDR2 SYDVKM. The V and J ends lost 2 bases and 6 bases respectively, with 5 bases between them.

The sample holds many counts of this clonotype. This chain uses TRBV10-3 with TRBJ1-5; 9 bases map to TRBD1. Germline V gives CDR1 ENHRY, CDR2 SYGVKD. J gave up 4 bases and V 5 bases, and 6 bases lay outside the gene matches. The CDR3 length is 15 residues. CDR3 amino acids: CAISPGTGLNQPQHF. The CDR3 region has the DNA TGTGCCATCAGTCCCGGGACAGGGCTTAATCAGCCCCAGCATTTT.

The chain carries TRBV9 and TRBJ2-6; D is unresolved. In germline, CDR1 is SGDLS, CDR2 YYNGEE. V lost 0 bases to trimming and J lost 0 bases, with 13 bases between them. This CDR3 spans 18 amino acids. The DNA of the CDR3 is TGTGCCAGCAGCGTAGTTGGCAGCTGGAGCTCTGGGGCCAACGTCCTGACTTTC. This sequence encodes CASSVVGSWSSGANVLTF. The full variable domain, completed using reference TRBV9 and TRBJ2-6, is DSGVTQTPKHLITATGQRVTLRCSPRSGDLSVYWYQQSLDQGLQFLIQYYNGEERAKGNILERFSAQQFPDLHSELNLSSLELGDSALYFCASSVVGSWSSGANVLTFGAGSRLTVL.

This clonotype was seen a handful of times. The CDR3 bases are TGTGCCAGCTCCTCGGGGACACTGCAAGAGACCCAGTACTTC. This codes for CASSSGTLQETQYF. The rearrangement joins TRBV7-6 to TRBJ2-5; the D gene is possibly TRBD1 (6 bases). This CDR3 comprises 14 residues. Germline V CDR1 and CDR2: SGHVS, FNYEAQ. Trimming pared 8 bases from V and 2 bases from J, leaving 15 bases between.

Many counts were recorded for this clonotype. The chain uses TRBV7-9 and TRBJ1-3; D is perhaps TRBD1 (5 bases). CDR1 SEHNR and CDR2 FQNEAQ come from the germline V gene (reference sequence). V shed 4 bases and J shed 2 bases, with 12 bases lying between them. This CDR3 contains 15 residues. CDR3 nucleotides: TGTGCCAGCAGCTCAACGACAGTCCCTGGAAACACCATATATTTT. This encodes CASSSTTVPGNTIYF.

This sequence joins TRBV4-3 and TRBJ2-2, with D possibly called TRBD1 or TRBD2 (6 bases each). Trimming took off 9 bases at V and 1 base at J, with 15 bases between the two ends. CDR1 is LGHNA and CDR2 is YSLEER in the germline V gene. The CDR3 length is 15 residues. CDR3 DNA sequence: TGCGCCAGTCGGAGGGACACTATGAACACCGGGGAGCTGTTTTTT. Its protein is CASRRDTMNTGELFF.